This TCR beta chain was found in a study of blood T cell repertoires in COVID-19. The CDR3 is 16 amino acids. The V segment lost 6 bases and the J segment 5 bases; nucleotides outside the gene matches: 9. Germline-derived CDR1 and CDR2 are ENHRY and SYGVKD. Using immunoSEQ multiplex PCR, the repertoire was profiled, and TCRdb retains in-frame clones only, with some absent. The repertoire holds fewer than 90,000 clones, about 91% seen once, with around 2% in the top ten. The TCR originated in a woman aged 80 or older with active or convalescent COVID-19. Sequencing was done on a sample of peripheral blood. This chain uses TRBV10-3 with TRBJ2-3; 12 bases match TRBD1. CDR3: CAISAPGQGAIDTQYF. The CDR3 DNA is TGTGCCATCAGCGCACCGGGACAGGGGGCGATAGATACGCAGTATTTT.